Detailed here is one T cell receptor beta chain. The antigen is unknown. The data originate from a study of blood T cells in healthy people across ages. Findings and caveats of the study: Fewer expanded clones and more diversity marked long-lived versus aged donors.

Every participating donor contributed about 10 milliliters of peripheral blood through a draw. A sample-barcoded 5' primer and a J-beta primer mix were used in a second PCR of about 6 to 11 cycles. TCRdb called the 5' RACE reads again in MiXCR, with one record for every CDR3 protein. Of about 630,000 distinct CDR3 sequences listed, around 21% are singletons. Sequenced sample: blood. The receptor was derived from a man between 65 and 85 years old in good health.

In DNA, the CDR3 is TGTGCGGACAGCCCTACCTACGAGCAGTACTTC. Translated, it gives CADSPTYEQYF. The chain has TRBV9 and TRBJ2-7, with D maybe TRBD1 (6 bases). Germline V gene sequence: CDR1 SGDLS, CDR2 YYNGEE. The CDR3 extends over 11 amino acids.